What follows are 29 T cell receptor beta chains derived from one specimen sequenced in a study of blood T cells in healthy people across ages. PCR was performed a second time for about 7 to 11 cycles using a sample-barcoded 5' primer and a J-beta primer mix. TCRdb recomputed calls from the 5' RACE reads with MiXCR, one row per CDR3 protein. The sample comprises approximately 780,000 distinct CDR3 sequences, roughly 24% of which are singletons, and around 3% rests with the top ten. These data are also associated with another study on T cells of mothers and their children.

The sequenced material came from blood. The receptor source for this set is a boy between 10 and 17 years old in good health.

The J gene is TRBJ2-7, the V gene TRBV29-1; D is unresolved. V was cut by 7 bases and J by 6 bases, with 16 bases left in between. CDR1 and CDR2 from the germline V gene are SQVTM and ANQGSEA. The CDR3 has 12 amino acids. The CDR3, as DNA: TGCAGCGGGCGACCCAGTTCGGGCGAGCAGTACTTC. Its protein product is CSGRPSSGEQYF.

This clonotype showed up just a few times. The chain has TRBV7-2 and TRBJ2-1; 10 positions match TRBD2. The CDR3 runs to 15 residues. With V trimmed by 7 bases and J by 2 bases, 5 bases remained unmatched. Germline-derived CDR1 and CDR2 are SGHTA and FQGNSA. The CDR3 bases are TGTGCCAGCATCCCCCTAGCGGGGGCCTACAATGAGCAGTTCTTC. Translating it yields CASIPLAGAYNEQFF.

The chain carries TRBV20-1 and TRBJ1-1; D is possibly TRBD1 (5 bases). Germline values: CDR1 DFQATT, CDR2 SNEGSKA (reference sequence). The CDR3 totals 13 residues. Deletions cut 5 bases from V and 3 bases from J, with 13 bases between. The CDR3 nucleotides read TGCAGTGCTCCAGGGTTTATGGACACTGAAGCTTTCTTT. This encodes CSAPGFMDTEAFF.

This clonotype was picked up a small number of times. The chain employs TRBV25-1 and TRBJ2-5; 10 bases are shared with TRBD1. TRBJ2-1 matches the DNA end more closely, so the J call is doubtful. In germline, CDR1 is MGHDK, CDR2 SYGVNS. The CDR3 covers 15 residues. The CDR3: CASSLSGQGYNEQFF. The CDR3 DNA follows: TGTGCCAGCAGCCTGTCGGGACAGGGGTACAATGAGCAGTTCTTC.

V gene TRBV20-1 combines with J gene TRBJ1-4; D ambiguous. Trimming stripped 1 base from V and 4 bases from J, with 19 bases between. Germline V CDR1 and CDR2: DFQATT, SNEGSKA (reference sequence). The CDR3 contains 17 residues. The CDR3 spells CSARAGGTGLHNEKLFF. The DNA for the CDR3 is TGCAGTGCTAGAGCGGGCGGAACGGGCCTCCATAATGAAAAACTGTTTTTT.

The CDR3 DNA reads as TGCAGTGCCAGGAGGGCGGGGGCAACGAACACCGGGGAGCTGTTTTTT. This sequence encodes CSARRAGATNTGELFF. The V call is TRBV20-1, the J call TRBJ2-2; maybe TRBD2 (7 bases). CDR1 and CDR2 from the germline V gene are DFQATT and SNEGSKA (reference sequence). CDR3 length: 16 residues. The V gene lost 6 bases and the J gene lost 0 bases, with 17 bases spanning the gap.

This clonotype was seen only a few times. The V call is TRBV12-3 or TRBV12-4, the J call TRBJ2-7; unclear D gene. The CDR3 is 14 residues long. V lost 2 bases to trimming and J lost 2 bases, with 10 bases between them. This CDR3 is CASSLNGIPYEQYF. CDR3 DNA sequence: TGTGCCAGCAGTTTAAATGGGATACCCTACGAGCAGTACTTC.

This clonotype was detected only a few times. The chain employs TRBV9 and TRBJ2-5; 7 bases map to TRBD1. Losses at the gene ends were 3 bases for V and 1 base for J; bases not matched to a gene: 3. Germline V gene lookup returns CDR1 SGDLS and CDR2 YYNGEE. There are 14 residues in the CDR3. The CDR3 DNA follows: TGTGCCAGCAGCGGGGACAGTTCCCAAGAGACCCAGTACTTC. This translates into CASSGDSSQETQYF.

This clonotype has just a few counts. This chain uses TRBV20-1 with TRBJ2-4; 9 nucleotides line up with TRBD2. CDR1 DFQATT and CDR2 SNEGSKA come from the germline V gene (reference sequence). J was trimmed by 0 bases and V by 7 bases; bases with no gene match: 13. This CDR3 spans 17 amino acids. The DNA of the CDR3 is TGCAGTGTCGGGGGGCAGCGGGGGGCCCTAGCCAAAAACATTCAGTACTTC. It codes for CSVGGQRGALAKNIQYF.

CDR3 sequence: CASSLERGNQPQHF. Written as DNA, the CDR3 is TGTGCCAGCAGTTTGGAGAGGGGCAATCAGCCCCAGCATTTT. The chain combines TRBV28 with TRBJ1-5; D remains unclear. Trimming removed 3 bases from V and 2 bases from J, with 8 bases in between. CDR1 is MDHEN and CDR2 is SYDVKM in the germline V gene. This CDR3 is built from 14 residues.

The chain combines TRBV29-1 with TRBJ2-2; D may correspond to TRBD1 or TRBD2 (5 bases each). The CDR3 extends over 15 amino acids. Trimming took 1 base from V and 1 from J, leaving 10 bases between them. CDR1 SQVTM and CDR2 ANQGSEA come from the germline V gene. The CDR3 DNA follows: TGCAGCGTTGAAGTGGGACCTGAGAACACCGGGGAGCTGTTTTTT. Protein product: CSVEVGPENTGELFF.

The rearrangement uses TRBV18 and TRBJ2-5, with 8 bases identical to TRBD2. J was trimmed by 5 bases and V by 1 base; bases with no gene match: 9. CDR3 length equals 16 residues. In germline, CDR1 is KGHSH, CDR2 LQKENI. This CDR3 is CASSPQDGGATETQYF. CDR3 nucleotides: TGTGCCAGCTCACCACAGGACGGGGGGGCCACGGAGACCCAGTACTTC.

The rearrangement uses TRBV20-1 and TRBJ2-3, with D tentatively TRBD2 (6 bases). The germline gives CDR1 DFQATT, CDR2 SNEGSKA (reference sequence). Deletions cut 8 bases from V and 1 base from J, with 13 bases between. The length of the CDR3 is 13 residues. Here the CDR3 reads CSLRTTGTDTQYF. The CDR3 DNA reads as TGCAGTCTCAGGACTACCGGCACAGATACGCAGTATTTT.

This clonotype was seen just once. The chain links TRBV7-2 to TRBJ2-1; TRBD2 agrees at 9 bases. The CDR3 is 11 residues long. Germline loops: CDR1 SGHTA, CDR2 FQGNSA. V shed 8 bases, J shed 10 bases, and the junction held 3 bases outside the gene matches. CDR3 sequence: CASEGLAEQFF. The DNA of the CDR3 is TGTGCCAGCGAGGGACTAGCCGAGCAGTTCTTC.

Only a few counts were recorded for this clonotype. This rearrangement joins TRBV11-2 to TRBJ1-4; D unclear. The CDR3 spans 14 residues. V shed 6 bases and J shed 7 bases, with 15 bases lying between them. Germline V lookup: CDR1 SGHAT, CDR2 FQNNGV. The CDR3 region is CASSLGNFFEKLFF. CDR3 nucleotide sequence: TGTGCCAGCAGTCTAGGGAACTTTTTTGAAAAACTGTTTTTT.

The genes are TRBV12-3 or TRBV12-4 and TRBJ2-1; 7 nucleotides align to TRBD2. Judging by the DNA end, TRBJ2-7 fits better; the J call may be wrong. The CDR3 loop spans 15 amino acids. The CDR3 DNA reads as TGTGCCAGCAGCTGGCTAGCGGCGAGCTCCTACGAGCAGTACTTC. Translated, it gives CASSWLAASSYEQYF.

A few counts support this clonotype. J is TRBJ1-2 and V is TRBV10-3; D perhaps matches TRBD1 (5 bases). CDR1 and CDR2 (germline): ENHRY, SYGVKD. The CDR3 is 15 amino acids. V lost 8 bases, J lost 4 bases, and 20 bases lay in between. The CDR3 is CAILSGRGKSYGYTF. For the CDR3, the DNA is TGTGCCATCCTTAGTGGGCGGGGGAAATCCTATGGCTACACCTTC.

This clonotype showed up just a few times. The CDR3 spells CASSLAIQGNYEQYF. CDR3 in DNA: TGCGCCAGCAGCTTGGCCATACAGGGGAATTACGAGCAGTACTTC. The chain is built from TRBV5-1 and TRBJ2-7, with TRBD1 matching 7 bases. Germline values: CDR1 SGHRS, CDR2 YFSETQ. The CDR3 has 15 amino acids. The ends lost 0 bases at V and 4 bases at J; junction bases unmatched: 7.

The V and J genes are TRBV4-1 and TRBJ1-5; no clear D gene. The V end was cut by 4 bases, the J end by 0 bases, with 7 bases between. In germline, CDR1 is MGHRA, CDR2 YSYEKL. This CDR3 has 14 amino acids. CDR3 residues: CASSRVISNQPQHF. In nucleotides, the CDR3 is TGCGCCAGCAGCCGGGTTATTAGCAATCAGCCCCAGCATTTT.

J is TRBJ2-2 and V is TRBV2; D is unclear. The CDR3 runs 13 residues. The V end lost 8 bases, the J end lost 0 bases, and 7 bases lay between the germline ends. Germline V lookup: CDR1 SNHLY, CDR2 FYNNEI. The CDR3 reads CASASANTGELFF. CDR3 bases: TGTGCCAGCGCATCCGCGAACACCGGGGAGCTGTTTTTT.

The chain has TRBV15 and TRBJ2-1; 7 nucleotides match TRBD1. Trimming took 0 bases from V and 5 from J; bases not matched to a gene: 7. This CDR3 is built from 16 residues. Germline CDR1 LNHNV, CDR2 YYDKDF (reference sequence). The CDR3 sequence is CATSRERQGWDNEQFF. DNA of the CDR3: TGTGCCACCAGCAGAGAGAGACAGGGCTGGGACAATGAGCAGTTCTTC.

The chain couples TRBV7-3 to TRBJ2-5; no reliable D call. Germline assignment: CDR1 SGHTA and CDR2 FQGTGA. V dropped 5 bases and J dropped 2 bases, with 9 bases sitting between them. The CDR3 runs 13 residues. Written as DNA, the CDR3 is TGTGCCAGCAGCAATATGAAGCAAGAGACCCAGTACTTC. Its protein is CASSNMKQETQYF.

This chain joins TRBV2 and TRBJ1-1; D remains unclear. CDR1 SNHLY and CDR2 FYNNEI come from the germline V gene. This CDR3 region has 12 residues. V lost 6 bases and J 7 bases, leaving 12 bases between the germline ends. The CDR3 is CASSPDRVEAFF. CDR3 bases: TGTGCCAGCAGCCCTGATCGGGTTGAAGCTTTCTTT.

This clonotype has only a few counts. The gene calls are TRBV7-9 and TRBJ1-2; D is ambiguous. The CDR3 runs to 13 residues. Germline lookup yields CDR1 SEHNR and CDR2 FQNEAQ (reference sequence). The V and J ends lost 5 bases and 2 bases respectively, with 9 bases between them. The DNA for the CDR3 is TGTGCCAGCAGCCCCCTTAACAACTATGGCTACACCTTC. It specifies CASSPLNNYGYTF.

This clonotype was detected only a few times. As DNA, the CDR3 is TGCAGTGCTAGGGGGGCTGGACTAACTAGCACAGATACGCAGTATTTT. Translation gives CSARGAGLTSTDTQYF. This chain joins TRBV20-1 and TRBJ2-3; D could derive from TRBD1 or TRBD2 (6 bases each). The CDR3 loop spans 16 amino acids. Germline V CDR1 and CDR2: DFQATT, SNEGSKA (reference sequence). The V end was cut by 3 bases, the J end by 0 bases, with 16 bases between.

This clonotype was found a few times. V and J are TRBV23-1 and TRBJ2-1; D could derive from TRBD1 or TRBD2 (5 bases each). TRBV23-1 carries the ORF label, with uncertain function. Trimming removed 8 bases from V and 0 bases from J, with 20 bases in between. The CDR3 length is 17 residues. This CDR3 reads CASLGHLPGSSYNEQFF. CDR3 nucleotide sequence: TGCGCCAGCTTAGGACATCTCCCGGGGAGCTCCTACAATGAGCAGTTCTTC.

There are a few counts of this clonotype. The J gene is TRBJ2-2, the V gene TRBV4-1; 7 nucleotides align to TRBD1. The CDR3 is 16 amino acids. Germline V gene sequence: CDR1 MGHRA, CDR2 YSYEKL. The ends lost 4 bases at V and 1 base at J; junction bases unmatched: 6. This CDR3 reads CASSPQGLWNTGELFF. Here the CDR3 DNA reads TGCGCCAGCAGCCCACAGGGGCTCTGGAACACCGGGGAGCTGTTTTTT.

This clonotype showed up just a few times. V is TRBV6-1 and J is TRBJ1-2; 10 bases match TRBD1. Germline V gives CDR1 MNHNS, CDR2 SASEGT. CDR3 length equals 16 residues. Trimming at V came to 6 bases and at J to 6 bases, leaving 13 bases not matched to a gene. The CDR3 loop reads CASRGMPKTGGDGYTF. DNA for the CDR3: TGTGCCAGCAGGGGAATGCCTAAGACAGGGGGCGATGGCTACACCTTC.

The rearrangement links TRBV20-1 to TRBJ2-7; no reliable D call. Germline assignment: CDR1 DFQATT and CDR2 SNEGSKA (reference sequence). V lost 3 bases to trimming and J lost 3 bases, with 15 bases between them. The CDR3 runs 14 residues. CDR3 in DNA: TGCAGTGCTAGCAGCCGGGCCCAAGACTACGAGCAGTACTTC. Translating gives CSASSRAQDYEQYF.